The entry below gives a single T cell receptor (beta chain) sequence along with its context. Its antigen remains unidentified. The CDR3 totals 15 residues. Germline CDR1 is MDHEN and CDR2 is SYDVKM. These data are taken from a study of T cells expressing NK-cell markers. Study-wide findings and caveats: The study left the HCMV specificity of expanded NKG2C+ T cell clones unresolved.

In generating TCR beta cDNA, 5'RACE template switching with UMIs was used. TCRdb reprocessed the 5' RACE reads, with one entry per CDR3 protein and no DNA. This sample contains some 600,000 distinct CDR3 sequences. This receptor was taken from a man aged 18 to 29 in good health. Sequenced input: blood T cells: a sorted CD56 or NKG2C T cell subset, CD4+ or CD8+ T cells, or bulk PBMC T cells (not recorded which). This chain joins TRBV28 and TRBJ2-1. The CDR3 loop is CASSFATFSYNEQFF.